The 32 T cell receptor beta chains presented below share a single source sample, sequenced in a study of OX40 agonist ivuxolimab in advanced cancers. Measured with immunoSEQ multiplex PCR; TCRdb has only the in-frame clones, and not every one. This table has roughly 34,000 clones, 85% to 95% appearing once. The material was CD4+ or CD8+ T cells sorted from blood, obtained in a trial of the OX40 agonist ivuxolimab. These receptor sequences come from an adult with an advanced solid tumor such as melanoma, head and neck, liver or kidney cancer.

The chain uses TRBV19 and TRBJ2-7; the match to TRBD1 covers 9 bases. V shed 3 bases, J shed 4 bases, and the junction held 7 bases outside the gene matches. Germline CDR1 LNHDA, CDR2 SQIVND (reference sequence). The CDR3 contains 15 residues. The CDR3 DNA sequence: TGTGCCAGTAGTATCAGGTCGGGACAGGGTTACGAGCAGTACTTC. This sequence encodes CASSIRSGQGYEQYF.

The chain has TRBV6-1 and TRBJ2-4, with 9 bases identical to TRBD1. Unmatched junction bases numbered 1, after V lost 8 bases and J lost 5 bases. Germline V gives CDR1 MNHNS, CDR2 SASEGT. The CDR3 loop spans 12 amino acids. CDR3 residues: CASRDRENIQYF. CDR3 coding DNA: TGTGCCAGCCGGGACAGGGAAAACATTCAGTACTTC.

This rearrangement joins TRBV11-1 to TRBJ2-5; a weak D match, TRBD1 (5 bases). The CDR3 loop spans 14 amino acids. The germline V gene has CDR1 SGHAT and CDR2 FQDESV (reference sequence). Between the trimmed V and J ends, which lost 6 bases and 1 base, there was a span of 12 bases. The CDR3 loop is CASSQIGAQETQYF. CDR3 bases: TGTGCCAGCAGTCAGATAGGGGCCCAAGAGACCCAGTACTTC.

The chain carries TRBV7-9 and TRBJ2-1; TRBD2 agrees at 14 bases. Trimming took 5 bases from V and 9 from J; bases not matched to a gene: 9. In germline, CDR1 is SEHNR, CDR2 FQNEAQ (reference sequence). This CDR3 has 16 amino acids. The CDR3 spells CASSLTGLAGAGEQFF. DNA for the CDR3: TGTGCCAGCAGCCTTACGGGACTAGCGGGAGCCGGTGAGCAGTTCTTC.

This chain joins TRBV6-1 and TRBJ1-1, with a possible D match to TRBD1 (5 bases). The CDR3 length is 13 residues. CDR1 is MNHNS and CDR2 is SASEGT in the germline V gene. V lost 5 bases to trimming and J lost 6 bases, with 13 bases between them. The DNA of the CDR3 is TGTGCCAGCAGTACCCTCGGGGCCGCTGAAGCTTTCTTT. It yields the protein CASSTLGAAEAFF.

This chain uses TRBV19 with TRBJ2-3, with D perhaps assigned TRBD1 or TRBD2 (5 bases each). The CDR3 runs to 14 residues. Germline CDR1 is LNHDA and CDR2 is SQIVND (reference sequence). V was pared by 6 bases and J by 0 bases, with 10 bases between. Here the CDR3 DNA reads TGTGCCAGTAGGGCAGAGGGGAGCACAGATACGCAGTATTTT. Residues: CASRAEGSTDTQYF.

The V call is TRBV4-3, the J call TRBJ2-2; perhaps TRBD2 as D (5 bases). The germline V gene has CDR1 LGHNA and CDR2 YSLEER. The length of the CDR3 is 14 residues. Trimming took off 4 bases at V and 5 bases at J, with 11 bases between the two ends. The CDR3, as DNA: TGCGCCAGCAGCCGCCGCACTAGTACCGGGGAGCTGTTTTTT. Its translation: CASSRRTSTGELFF.

The V and J genes are TRBV5-1 and TRBJ2-1; 7 positions match TRBD1. In germline, CDR1 is SGHRS, CDR2 YFSETQ. This CDR3 has 14 amino acids. The J segment lost 11 bases and the V segment lost 5 bases, leaving 13 bases of the junction unmatched. In nucleotides, the CDR3 is TGCGCCAGCAGAAGACAGGGCGAAATGGATCAGCAGTTCTTC. Its protein is CASRRQGEMDQQFF.

The J gene is TRBJ2-5, the V gene TRBV28; 11 bases agree with TRBD2. The CDR3 runs to 16 residues. Germline values: CDR1 MDHEN, CDR2 SYDVKM. With V trimmed by 4 bases and J by 5 bases, 9 bases remained unmatched. The CDR3 protein is CASSYLATSGEETQYF. CDR3 nucleotides: TGTGCCAGCAGTTACTTGGCGACTAGCGGGGAGGAGACCCAGTACTTC.

The rearrangement links TRBV10-3 to TRBJ2-3, with TRBD1 matching over 8 bases. This CDR3 is 18 amino acids long. V lost 0 bases to trimming and J lost 7 bases; unmatched junction nucleotides: 15. Germline loops: CDR1 ENHRY, CDR2 SYGVKD. CDR3 loop: CAISESAPGGASKNTQYF. CDR3 sequence (DNA): TGTGCCATCAGTGAGTCGGCACCAGGGGGCGCATCCAAAAATACGCAGTATTTT.

V is TRBV15 and J is TRBJ2-3; 7 nucleotides align to TRBD1. The CDR3 is made up of 15 amino acids. Germline V CDR1 and CDR2: LNHNV, YYDKDF (reference sequence). After removal of 2 bases from V and 2 bases from J, the junction contained 4 bases not matched to a gene. The CDR3 region has the DNA TGTGCCACCAGCAGAAGGACAGGAGACACAGATACGCAGTATTTT. This gives the protein CATSRRTGDTDTQYF.

The chain combines TRBV7-2 with TRBJ1-3, with 8 bases fitting TRBD1. CDR1 and CDR2 (germline): SGHTA, FQGNSA. The V and J ends lost 1 base and 2 bases, in that order; junction bases with no gene match: 1. The CDR3 is made up of 15 amino acids. The CDR3 sequence: CASSLDRGTGNTIYF. The CDR3 DNA reads TGTGCCAGCAGCTTAGACAGGGGGACTGGAAACACCATATATTTT. The full variable domain, its missing parts supplied by reference TRBV7-2 and TRBJ1-3, is GAGVSQSPSNKVTEKGKDVELRCDPISGHTALYWYRQSLGQGLEFLIYFQGNSAPDKSGLPSDRFSAERTGGSVSTLTIQRTQQEDSAVYLCASSLDRGTGNTIYFGEGSWLTVV.

The chain is built from TRBV5-1 and TRBJ2-1, with 7 bases aligning to TRBD1. The CDR3 has 14 amino acids. V shed 4 bases, J shed 5 bases, and the junction held 6 bases outside the gene matches. Germline assignment: CDR1 SGHRS and CDR2 YFSETQ. The CDR3 DNA is TGCGCCAGCAGCAGACAGGGTGCAAACAATGAGCAGTTCTTC. Translated: CASSRQGANNEQFF.

This clone was found once. The rearrangement joins TRBV7-8 to TRBJ2-2; 7 bases match TRBD2. The germline CDR1 and CDR2 sequences are SGHVS and FQNEAQ. With 5 bases clipped from V and 5 bases from J, the junction kept 14 bases outside the gene matches. This CDR3 is 17 amino acids long. The CDR3 region is CASSPREGRARTGELFF. The CDR3 bases are TGTGCCAGCAGCCCAAGAGAGGGGAGGGCCCGGACCGGGGAGCTGTTTTTT.

The sample holds one count of this clone. The rearrangement uses TRBV9 and TRBJ2-7; 10 bases match TRBD1. V lost 2 bases and J lost 2; bases outside the gene matches: 10. This CDR3 spans 17 amino acids. Germline lookup yields CDR1 SGDLS and CDR2 YYNGEE. CDR3 region: CASSVKHRDRGPYEQYF. The CDR3 coding sequence is TGTGCCAGCAGCGTGAAACACCGGGACAGGGGTCCCTACGAGCAGTACTTC.

V usage is TRBV28 and J usage is TRBJ1-2; D is unclear. The germline V gene encodes CDR1 MDHEN and CDR2 SYDVKM. There are 13 residues in the CDR3. The V end lost 4 bases, the J end lost 4 bases, and 10 bases lay between the germline ends. The CDR3 here is CASSSNEFYGYTF. As DNA, the CDR3 is TGTGCCAGCAGTTCAAACGAGTTCTATGGCTACACCTTC.

V and J are TRBV6-6 and TRBJ1-1, with 7 bases fitting TRBD1. Unmatched junction bases numbered 3, after V lost 2 bases and J lost 3 bases. Per the germline V gene, CDR1 is MNHNY and CDR2 is SVGAGI (reference sequence). The CDR3 is made up of 14 amino acids. The CDR3 reads CASSYGQVDTEAFF. In nucleotides, the CDR3 is TGTGCCAGCAGTTACGGACAGGTCGACACTGAAGCTTTCTTT.

The V call is TRBV10-3, the J call TRBJ1-1; D may be TRBD1 (6 bases). Germline lookup yields CDR1 ENHRY and CDR2 SYGVKD. V gave up 6 bases and J gave up 0 bases, with 11 bases separating them. This CDR3 contains 14 residues. CDR3 in amino acids: CAIRPGQMNTEAFF. DNA of the CDR3: TGTGCCATCAGGCCGGGACAAATGAACACTGAAGCTTTCTTT.

DNA for the CDR3: TGTGCCAGCAGATGGGAGCCCAACACCGGGGAGCTGTTTTTT. Translation gives CASRWEPNTGELFF. V is TRBV6-6 and J is TRBJ2-2, with a possible D match to TRBD2 (5 bases). V lost 6 bases to trimming and J lost 2 bases, with 10 bases between them. The CDR3 contains 14 residues. CDR1 is MNHNY, CDR2 SVGAGI, per germline (reference sequence).

The V and J genes are TRBV7-2 and TRBJ2-7, with D perhaps given as TRBD1 or TRBD2 (7 bases each). Germline assignment: CDR1 SGHTA and CDR2 FQGNSA. The ends were cut back, 1 base at V and 3 bases at J, with 13 bases in the middle. This CDR3 has 15 residues. This chain's CDR3 is CASSLGAGGVYEQYF. CDR3 nucleotides: TGTGCCAGCAGCTTAGGTGCAGGGGGGGTCTACGAGCAGTACTTC.

The chain employs TRBV6-5 and TRBJ2-7; 7 bases fit TRBD1. J lost 6 bases, V lost 1 base, and 6 bases had no gene match. The CDR3 consists of 14 residues. The germline gives CDR1 MNHEY, CDR2 SVGAGI. This chain's CDR3 is CASSYFDRVGEQYF. The CDR3, as DNA: TGTGCCAGCAGTTACTTTGACAGGGTTGGCGAGCAGTACTTC.

CDR3 bases: TGTGCCAGCAGCTCTAGCGGGGGGCCGGCGAACACCGGGGAGCTGTTTTTT. Residues: CASSSSGGPANTGELFF. The rearrangement joins TRBV7-6 to TRBJ2-2, with 11 bases aligning to TRBD2. Per germline, CDR1 SGHVS and CDR2 FNYEAQ. The J segment lost 0 bases and the V segment lost 4 bases, leaving 4 bases of the junction unmatched. The CDR3 contains 17 residues.

This CDR3 is CASSGTDGETQYF. The DNA for the CDR3 is TGTGCCAGTAGTGGAACAGACGGTGAGACCCAGTACTTC. This sequence joins TRBV19 and TRBJ2-5; unclear D gene. Germline CDR1 LNHDA, CDR2 SQIVND (reference sequence). The CDR3 has 13 amino acids. V was trimmed by 5 bases and J by 5 bases, leaving 12 bases between them. The whole variable domain, filled in from reference TRBV19 and TRBJ2-5, reads DGGITQSPKYLFRKEGQNVTLSCEQNLNHDAMYWYRQDPGQGLRLIYYSQIVNDFQKGDIAEGYSVSREKKESFPLTVTSAQKNPTAFYLCASSGTDGETQYFGPGTRLLVL.

This rearrangement joins TRBV9 to TRBJ2-3, with 8 bases aligning to TRBD2. This CDR3 is 13 amino acids long. From germline, CDR1 is SGDLS and CDR2 YYNGEE. The V and J ends lost 4 bases and 8 bases, in that order; junction bases with no gene match: 6. The CDR3, as DNA: TGTGCCAGCAGCCCAGGACTAGCTGGTACGCAGTATTTT. This encodes CASSPGLAGTQYF.

The chain combines TRBV5-1 with TRBJ2-1; TRBD2 matches 7 bases. This CDR3 is built from 12 residues. Germline V gene sequence: CDR1 SGHRS, CDR2 YFSETQ. V shed 7 bases and J 6 bases; nucleotides not matched to a gene: 4. CDR3 in amino acids: CASGPSGNEQFF. The DNA of the CDR3 is TGCGCCAGCGGCCCTAGCGGCAATGAGCAGTTCTTC.

V is TRBV10-1 and J is TRBJ1-6, with D perhaps TRBD1 (5 bases). Trimming pared 0 bases from V and 10 bases from J, leaving 13 bases between. The CDR3 loop spans 15 amino acids. Per the germline V gene, CDR1 is WNHNN and CDR2 is SYGVQD (reference sequence). Here the CDR3 reads CASSESKGTISPLHF. For the CDR3, the DNA is TGCGCCAGCAGTGAGTCCAAGGGGACGATATCACCCCTCCACTTT.

The chain links TRBV28 to TRBJ2-1; 8 positions match TRBD1. Trimming at V came to 2 bases and at J to 0 bases, leaving 3 bases not matched to a gene. From germline, CDR1 is MDHEN and CDR2 SYDVKM. The CDR3 sequence is 16 residues long. In nucleotides, the CDR3 is TGTGCCAGCAGTTTAGTCGGACAGGGCTCCTACAATGAGCAGTTCTTC. Translated, it gives CASSLVGQGSYNEQFF.

The chain combines TRBV28 with TRBJ1-5; perhaps TRBD1 as D (5 bases). V lost 5 bases, J lost 0 bases, and 11 bases lay in between. CDR1 and CDR2 (germline): MDHEN, SYDVKM. This CDR3 has 15 residues. The CDR3 DNA sequence: TGTGCCAGCAGTCTCCGACAGCATAGCAATCAGCCCCAGCATTTT. Its translation: CASSLRQHSNQPQHF.

J is TRBJ2-7 and V is TRBV6-5; weak D call: TRBD1 (5 bases). The CDR3 runs to 14 residues. Trimming took off 2 bases at V and 3 bases at J, with 11 bases between the two ends. CDR1 and CDR2 (germline): MNHEY, SVGAGI. CDR3 in amino acids: CASSYGGANYEQYF. For the CDR3, the DNA is TGTGCCAGCAGTTACGGTGGGGCCAACTACGAGCAGTACTTC.

The gene calls are TRBV2 and TRBJ1-2, with 9 positions matching TRBD1. V was clipped by 6 bases and J by 7 bases; unmatched bases: 6. The CDR3 consists of 13 residues. Looked up from germline, CDR1 is SNHLY and CDR2 is FYNNEI. The CDR3 here is CASRDRGSGGYTF. CDR3 bases: TGTGCCAGCAGGGACAGGGGTTCGGGTGGCTACACCTTC.

V and J are TRBV19 and TRBJ1-6, with no clear D. The CDR3 sequence is 14 residues long. Germline V gene data show CDR1 as LNHDA and CDR2 as SQIVND (reference sequence). The V end lost 6 bases, the J end lost 4 bases, and 10 bases lay between the germline ends. CDR3 in DNA: TGTGCCAGTAGAGAATCGGGTTATAATTCACCCCTCCACTTT. Residues: CASRESGYNSPLHF. The full variable domain, with the rest looked up from reference TRBV19 and TRBJ1-6, is DGGITQSPKYLFRKEGQNVTLSCEQNLNHDAMYWYRQDPGQGLRLIYYSQIVNDFQKGDIAEGYSVSREKKESFPLTVTSAQKNPTAFYLCASRESGYNSPLHFGNGTRLTVT.

The rearrangement joins TRBV11-2 to TRBJ1-1, with D unresolved. The CDR3 runs 13 residues. V gave up 4 bases and J gave up 0 bases, with 6 bases separating them. The V gene's germline CDR1 is SGHAT and CDR2 FQNNGV. For the CDR3, the DNA is TGTGCCAGCAGCTCAGAAATGAACACTGAAGCTTTCTTT. Amino acid sequence: CASSSEMNTEAFF.